This T cell receptor (beta chain) was captured by sequencing in a study of early T cells in non-severe SARS-CoV-2 infection. CDR1 SGHRS and CDR2 YFSETQ come from the germline V gene. Trimming took 0 bases from V and 1 from J, leaving 10 bases between them. This CDR3 is 15 amino acids long. This clonotype came up many times. TCRdb re-called the 5' RACE reads through MiXCR, storing one row per CDR3 protein. Of about 110,000 distinct CDR3 sequences listed, roughly 12% are singletons. The chain combines TRBV5-1 with TRBJ1-1; the D is unclear. This clonotype was sampled from an adult who was a healthcare worker with PCR-confirmed SARS-CoV-2 infection or an uninfected control (not recorded which). The source material was whole blood. CDR3 sequence reads: CASSLGGSTNTEAFF. In DNA, the CDR3 is TGCGCCAGCAGCTTGGGTGGGTCTACGAACACTGAAGCTTTCTTT.